Presented here are 14 T cell receptor beta chains from one specimen sequenced in a study of OX40 agonist ivuxolimab in advanced cancers. The assay was immunoSEQ multiplex PCR, and TCRdb's table has in-frame clones only and misses some. The table includes 100,000 to 110,000 clones, 70% to 90% detected once. The sequencing here drew on CD4+ or CD8+ T cells sorted from blood, taken in a trial of the OX40 agonist ivuxolimab. The receptors originated from an adult with an advanced solid tumor such as melanoma, head and neck, liver or kidney cancer.

V gene TRBV7-9 combines with J gene TRBJ2-7, with 7 bases matching TRBD1. Germline V gene sequence: CDR1 SEHNR, CDR2 FQNEAQ (reference sequence). The CDR3 has 17 residues. V lost 0 bases to trimming and J lost 4 bases; unmatched junction nucleotides: 12. This CDR3 is CASSLAVSGTEDYEQYF. The CDR3 DNA follows: TGTGCCAGCAGCTTAGCGGTTTCCGGGACAGAGGATTACGAGCAGTACTTC.

The chain is built from TRBV14 and TRBJ1-2; D is undetermined. V was pared by 4 bases and J by 8 bases, with 11 bases between. The CDR3 covers 12 residues. Germline values: CDR1 SGHDN, CDR2 FVKESK. The CDR3 DNA reads TGTGCCAGCAGCCCCGGAGGGAACGGCTACACCTTC. Translating it yields CASSPGGNGYTF. Full variable domain (outside the CDR3, taken from reference TRBV14 and TRBJ1-2): EAGVTQFPSHSVIEKGQTVTLRCDPISGHDNLYWYRRVMGKEIKFLLHFVKESKQDESGMPNNRFLAERTGGTYSTLKVQPAELEDSGVYFCASSPGGNGYTFGSGTRLTVV.

This chain joins TRBV6-1 and TRBJ2-7; no clear D. Germline loops: CDR1 MNHNS, CDR2 SASEGT. This CDR3 comprises 14 residues. Trimming left V 0 bases short and J 2 bases short, with 8 bases between. CDR3 bases: TGTGCCAGCAGTGAAGCCGACCTTACCTACGAGCAGTACTTC. It is translated as CASSEADLTYEQYF.

The V gene is TRBV5-1, the J gene TRBJ1-2; TRBD1 matches at 12 bases. Germline lookup yields CDR1 SGHRS and CDR2 YFSETQ. The CDR3 sequence is 18 residues long. The junction had 7 bases not matched to a gene; V was cut back by 1 base and J by 0 bases. The CDR3 DNA reads as TGCGCCAGCAGCTTGAGCGGGACAGGGGGCTTCTCTAACTATGGCTACACCTTC. Translating gives CASSLSGTGGFSNYGYTF.

This chain joins TRBV7-8 and TRBJ2-7, with 8 nucleotides matching TRBD1. CDR1 and CDR2 from the germline V gene are SGHVS and FQNEAQ. V was clipped by 5 bases and J by 0 bases; unmatched bases: 9. This CDR3 has 16 residues. This chain's CDR3 is CASSPQSQGASYEQYF. Written as DNA, the CDR3 is TGTGCCAGCAGCCCCCAAAGTCAGGGGGCCTCCTACGAGCAGTACTTC.

V is TRBV7-7 and J is TRBJ2-2, with 7 bases lining up with TRBD2. V shed 5 bases, J shed 2 bases, and the junction held 8 bases outside the gene matches. The CDR3 runs to 16 residues. The germline gives CDR1 SSHAT, CDR2 FNYEAQ (reference sequence). The CDR3 is CASSLQAGLNTGELFF. The CDR3 region has the DNA TGTGCCAGCAGCCTCCAAGCGGGACTCAACACCGGGGAGCTGTTTTTT.

The chain recombines TRBV7-2 with TRBJ1-1; 9 nucleotides line up with TRBD1. This CDR3 is 14 amino acids long. V was clipped by 3 bases and J by 4 bases; unmatched bases: 3. Germline V gene lookup returns CDR1 SGHTA and CDR2 FQGNSA. The CDR3 nucleotides read TGTGCCAGCAGCTTTTCGGACAGGGGCACTGAAGCTTTCTTT. It translates to CASSFSDRGTEAFF.

CDR3 bases: TGTGCCAGCAGCCCGCAAACTTGGGACGAGCAGTACTTC. This codes for CASSPQTWDEQYF. The chain has TRBV7-9 and TRBJ2-7; no definite D call. The length of the CDR3 is 13 residues. The V and J ends lost 5 bases and 5 bases respectively, with 13 bases between them. The germline V gene encodes CDR1 SEHNR and CDR2 FQNEAQ (reference sequence).

The chain recombines TRBV28 with TRBJ2-5, with D perhaps assigned TRBD1 or TRBD2 (6 bases each). V was cut by 3 bases and J by 5 bases, with 13 bases left in between. The germline V gene encodes CDR1 MDHEN and CDR2 SYDVKM. The CDR3 runs to 14 residues. The CDR3 loop is CASSLTGGAETQYF. CDR3 bases: TGTGCCAGCAGTTTGACCGGGGGCGCCGAGACCCAGTACTTC.

The V gene is TRBV2, the J gene TRBJ2-7; possible D gene TRBD2, 7 bases. Germline V gene sequence: CDR1 SNHLY, CDR2 FYNNEI. The CDR3 length is 14 residues. Trimming pared 7 bases from V and 2 bases from J, leaving 15 bases between. Here the CDR3 reads CASTPGGGPYEQYF. CDR3 DNA: TGTGCCAGCACCCCGGGCGGGGGCCCCTACGAGCAGTACTTC.

This rearrangement joins TRBV27 to TRBJ2-2, with TRBD2 matching 9 bases. Germline-derived CDR1 and CDR2 are MNHEY and SMNVEV (reference sequence). Germline trimming cut 2 bases from V and 6 bases from J; bases unmatched to any gene: 4. The CDR3 length is 15 residues. The CDR3 nucleotides read TGTGCCAGCAGTTTAGGGCTAGCGGGGCCCGGGGAGCTGTTTTTT. It translates to CASSLGLAGPGELFF.

CDR3 sequence: CASSEAGSGRSSYEQYF. CDR3 in DNA: TGTGCCAGCAGTGAAGCTGGAAGCGGGAGGAGCTCCTACGAGCAGTACTTC. V usage is TRBV2 and J usage is TRBJ2-7; 9 nucleotides align to TRBD2. The length of the CDR3 is 17 residues. With V trimmed by 0 bases and J by 0 bases, 6 bases remained unmatched. Germline-derived CDR1 and CDR2 are SNHLY and FYNNEI.

V is TRBV14 and J is TRBJ2-1; the D is unclear. CDR3 length: 12 residues. The germline V gene has CDR1 SGHDN and CDR2 FVKESK. Trimming removed 4 bases at V and 6 bases at J, with 7 bases between. The CDR3 sequence: CASSPSTNEQFF. For the CDR3, the DNA is TGTGCCAGCAGCCCTTCAACCAATGAGCAGTTCTTC.

On this clone itself: The junction does not match germline at one end; this may be a read error. J is TRBJ1-1 and V is TRBV18; D is uncertain. Germline V CDR1 and CDR2: KGHSH, LQKENI. The CDR3 runs 16 residues. The DNA for the CDR3 is TGTGCCAGCTCACCACCGACCAGACCGATGAACACTGAAGCTTCCTTT. Translation gives CASSPPTRPMNTEASF.